This T cell receptor beta chain was profiled in a study of cytotoxic CD8 clonotypes in ibrutinib-treated CLL (TCRdb year 2021). Broadly, across the study: The cohort had ten to twelve relapsed/refractory and 15 treatment-naive patients; 17 to 18 were IGHV unmutated. Responses were partial in approximately 24 patients and complete in 2; after median approximately 67 months follow-up, some 15 stayed in remission and some twelve progressed. Response samples were obtained after a median of 12 months of treatment, with a range of roughly 6 to 36 months. Samples averaged roughly 280,000 productive templates and 90,000 to 95,000 productive rearrangements. Longitudinal samples were available for about 30% of the 86 trial participants. Cryopreserved peripheral blood mononuclear cells were collected before treatment, at response, and at either disease progression or sustained remission. Patients were still on ibrutinib when every remission and progressive disease sample was collected. What the research found in general, with its limitations: Clonality rose at ibrutinib response, remained stable during sustained remission, and dropped back toward baseline at progression. Public clonotypes were rare and either shrank or stayed stable during treatment, and the rise in clonality at ibrutinib response reflected expansion of private clonotypes. Lymph node repertoires were not examined, and the timing of sampling was not matched between patients in sustained remission and those whose disease progressed. At baseline, clonality was higher than in age-matched healthy donors and showed a strong correlation with circulating CD8+ T-cell counts.

This specimen's time point label, per the study, means: 12 months on ibrutinib. For TCR beta library preparation, roughly 2 micrograms of genomic DNA were extracted from the cryopreserved PBMCs. Longitudinal blood samples from CLL patients on ibrutinib monotherapy underwent high-throughput TCR beta sequencing. The patients were enrolled in a single-center, open-label phase 2 trial of ibrutinib monotherapy. A word on this clone: The antigen it recognizes is unknown. No much larger clone is present one base from it, and per-base qualities are unavailable.

A MiSeq instrument was used for deep resolution sequencing, which targeted depths ranging from 1 in 1 million up to 1 in 200,000 T cells, with coverage averaging 10x for each clonotype. The immunoSEQ hsTCRB Kit was used to generate TCR beta libraries. On the authors' methods: ImmunoSEQ Data Assistant and ImmunoSEQ Analyzer were used for data analysis, and V, D and J genes were assigned according to IMGT definitions. Clonality was computed as one minus normalized Shannon entropy of productive rearrangement frequencies, ranging from 0 to 1. Only overrepresented clonotypes making up at least 0.05% of each patient's repertoire were included in the public clonotype analysis. Approximately 13 age-matched healthy donor repertoires from immuneACCESS served as clonality controls. In TCRdb, the immuneACCESS table is reduced to in-frame sequences with V and J assigned. These tables do not hold every clone; where another copy was compared, an unresolved V gene accounts for under half, and the others remain unexplained. That table gives V, J and clone size, and the DNA gave D and trimming. This sample holds just under 70,000 clones; 68% were observed only once. 5.7% of the sample is in the top ten clones.

CDR1 and CDR2 were assigned from the germline V gene as MDHEN and SYDVKM. Spanning cysteine to phenylalanine, the CDR3 consists of 13 amino acids. The only DNA kept is the CDR3, 39 bases in frame from the first base. Trimming costs V 8 bases and J 2 bases, and their ends lie 10 bases apart. Recombination connected TRBV28 to TRBJ1-5; the D gene cannot be resolved reliably. The sample was PBMCs, taken after 12 months of ibrutinib treatment. This clonotype was sampled from a human donor with chronic lymphocytic leukemia. The sequence in DNA is TGTGCCAGCCAACAGTATGGCAATCAGCCCCAGCATTTT. The translation is CASQQYGNQPQHF.